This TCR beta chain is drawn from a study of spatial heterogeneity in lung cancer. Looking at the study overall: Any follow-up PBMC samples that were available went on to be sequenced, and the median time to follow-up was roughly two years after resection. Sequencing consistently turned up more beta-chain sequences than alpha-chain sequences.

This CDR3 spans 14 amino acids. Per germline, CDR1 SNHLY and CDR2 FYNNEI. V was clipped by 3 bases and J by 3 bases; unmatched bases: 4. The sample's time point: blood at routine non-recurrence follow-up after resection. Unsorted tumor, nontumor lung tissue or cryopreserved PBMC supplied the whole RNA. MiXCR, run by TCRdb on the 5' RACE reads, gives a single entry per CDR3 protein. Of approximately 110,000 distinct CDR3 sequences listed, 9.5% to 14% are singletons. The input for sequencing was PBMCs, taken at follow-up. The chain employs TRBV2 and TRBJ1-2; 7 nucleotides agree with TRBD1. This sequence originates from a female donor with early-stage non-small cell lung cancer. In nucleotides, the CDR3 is TGTGCCAGCAGTGATCCGGGACAGCACTATGGCTACACCTTC. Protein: CASSDPGQHYGYTF.